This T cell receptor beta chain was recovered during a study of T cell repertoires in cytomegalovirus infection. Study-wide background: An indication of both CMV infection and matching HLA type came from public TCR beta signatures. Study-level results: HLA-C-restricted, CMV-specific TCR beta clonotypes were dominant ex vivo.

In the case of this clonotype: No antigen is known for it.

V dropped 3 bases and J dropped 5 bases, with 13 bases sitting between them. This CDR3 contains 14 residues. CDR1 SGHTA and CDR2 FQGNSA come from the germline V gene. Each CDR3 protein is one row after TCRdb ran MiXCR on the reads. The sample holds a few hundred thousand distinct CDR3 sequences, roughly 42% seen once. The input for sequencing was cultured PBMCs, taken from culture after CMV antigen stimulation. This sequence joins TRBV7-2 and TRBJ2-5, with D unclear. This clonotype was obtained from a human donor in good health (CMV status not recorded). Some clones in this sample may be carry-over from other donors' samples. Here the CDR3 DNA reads TGTGCCAGCAGCTTGGGATCGTGGGGTGAGACCCAGTACTTC. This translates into CASSLGSWGETQYF.